Here is one T cell receptor beta chain with its context. The antigen remains undetermined. The source of the sample is a study of long-term antiretroviral therapy in people with HIV. The V and J ends lost 7 bases and 1 base, in that order; junction bases with no gene match: 4. CDR1 is LGHNT and CDR2 is FRNRAP in the germline V gene. The CDR3 totals 14 residues. Study-level results: Controls had broader CDR3 length ranges than HIV repertoires did. At every time point, clones expanded before ART dominated the repertoire.

A v3.0 immunoSEQ assay was performed at survey level. Sequencing was performed with immunoSEQ multiplex PCR; in TCRdb, only in-frame clones are kept and a portion is missing. The repertoire consists of tens of thousands of clones, with about 95% occurring once and the leading ten covering 2.5% to 3.5%. This TCR came from a woman aged 45 to 65 with HIV. The rearrangement joins TRBV12-5 to TRBJ2-4, with 7 bases matching TRBD1. Sequenced material: unsorted PBMCs, taken 3.7 years after starting antiretroviral therapy. CDR3: CASADREAKNIQYF. DNA of the CDR3: TGTGCTAGTGCTGACAGGGAGGCCAAAAACATTCAGTACTTC.